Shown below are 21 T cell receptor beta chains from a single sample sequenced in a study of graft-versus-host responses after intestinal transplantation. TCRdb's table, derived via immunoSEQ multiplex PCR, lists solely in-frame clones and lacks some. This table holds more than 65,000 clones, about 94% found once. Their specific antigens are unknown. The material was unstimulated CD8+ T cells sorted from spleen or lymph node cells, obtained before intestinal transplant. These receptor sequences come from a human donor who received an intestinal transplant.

CDR3: CASKQRGVAYEQYF. The DNA of the CDR3 is TGTGCCAGCAAACAAAGAGGGGTGGCCTACGAGCAGTACTTC. The chain is built from TRBV6-6 and TRBJ2-7; D is perhaps TRBD1 or TRBD2 (5 bases each). V was cut by 7 bases and J by 2 bases, with 15 bases left in between. This CDR3 is 14 amino acids long. Per germline, CDR1 MNHNY and CDR2 SVGAGI (reference sequence).

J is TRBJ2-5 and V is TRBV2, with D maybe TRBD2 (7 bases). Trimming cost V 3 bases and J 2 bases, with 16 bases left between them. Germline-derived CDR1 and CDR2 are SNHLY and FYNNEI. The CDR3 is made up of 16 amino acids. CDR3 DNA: TGTGCCAGCAGTGACCCCCTCGGGGGGCGGCAAGAGACCCAGTACTTC. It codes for CASSDPLGGRQETQYF.

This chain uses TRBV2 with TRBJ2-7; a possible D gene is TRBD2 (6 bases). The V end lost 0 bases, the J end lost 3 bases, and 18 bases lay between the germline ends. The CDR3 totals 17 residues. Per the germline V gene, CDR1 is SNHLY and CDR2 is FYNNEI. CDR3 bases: TGTGCCAGCAGTGAAGCTGGGGCTAGCGAGGGTTACTACGAGCAGTACTTC. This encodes CASSEAGASEGYYEQYF.

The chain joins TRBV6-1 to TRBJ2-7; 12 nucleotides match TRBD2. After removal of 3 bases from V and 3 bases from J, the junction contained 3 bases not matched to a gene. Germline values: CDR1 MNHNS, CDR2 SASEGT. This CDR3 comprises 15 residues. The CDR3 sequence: CASSEGLAGLYEQYF. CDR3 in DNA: TGTGCCAGCAGTGAGGGACTAGCGGGCCTCTACGAGCAGTACTTC.

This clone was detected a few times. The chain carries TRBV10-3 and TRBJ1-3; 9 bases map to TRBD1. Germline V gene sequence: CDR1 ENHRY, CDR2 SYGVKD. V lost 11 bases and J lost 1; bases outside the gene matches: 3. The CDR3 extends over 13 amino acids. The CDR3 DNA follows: TGTGCCGTGGGACAGGGATCTGGAAACACCATATATTTT. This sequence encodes CAVGQGSGNTIYF.

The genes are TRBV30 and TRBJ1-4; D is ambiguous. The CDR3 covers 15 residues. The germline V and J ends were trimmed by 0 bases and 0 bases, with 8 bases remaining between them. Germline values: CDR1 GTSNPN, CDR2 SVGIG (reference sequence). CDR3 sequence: CAWSVGPATNEKLFF. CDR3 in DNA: TGTGCCTGGAGTGTTGGGCCCGCAACTAATGAAAAACTGTTTTTT.

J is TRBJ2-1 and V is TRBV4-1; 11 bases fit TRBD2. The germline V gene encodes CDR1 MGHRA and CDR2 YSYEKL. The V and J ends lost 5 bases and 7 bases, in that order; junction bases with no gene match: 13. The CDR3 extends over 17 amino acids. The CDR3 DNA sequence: TGCGCCAGCAGCTCCCTCCCACTAGCGGGAGTGGATAATGAGCAGTTCTTC. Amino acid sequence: CASSSLPLAGVDNEQFF.

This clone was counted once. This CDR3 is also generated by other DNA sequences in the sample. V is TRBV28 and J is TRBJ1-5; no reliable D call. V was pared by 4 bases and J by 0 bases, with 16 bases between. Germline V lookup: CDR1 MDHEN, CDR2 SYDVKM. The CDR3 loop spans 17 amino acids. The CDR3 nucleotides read TGTGCCAGCAGTTCGTCGATTATTTTCTATAGCAATCAGCCCCAGCATTTT. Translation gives CASSSSIIFYSNQPQHF.

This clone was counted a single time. Here the CDR3 DNA reads TGTGCCAGCAGCTTAGTCCTCGGCGGGAGCTCCTACAATGAGCAGTTCTTC. Translation gives CASSLVLGGSSYNEQFF. The chain joins TRBV11-2 to TRBJ2-1; 7 bases fit TRBD2. The CDR3 has 17 amino acids. CDR1 is SGHAT, CDR2 FQNNGV, per germline. J gave up 0 bases and V 1 base, and 6 bases lay outside the gene matches.

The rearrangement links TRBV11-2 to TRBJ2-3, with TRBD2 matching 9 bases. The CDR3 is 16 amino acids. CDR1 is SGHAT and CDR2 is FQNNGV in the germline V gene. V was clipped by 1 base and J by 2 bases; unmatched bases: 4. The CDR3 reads CASSLGVAGDTDTQYF. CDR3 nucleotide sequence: TGTGCCAGCAGCTTAGGGGTAGCGGGAGACACAGATACGCAGTATTTT.

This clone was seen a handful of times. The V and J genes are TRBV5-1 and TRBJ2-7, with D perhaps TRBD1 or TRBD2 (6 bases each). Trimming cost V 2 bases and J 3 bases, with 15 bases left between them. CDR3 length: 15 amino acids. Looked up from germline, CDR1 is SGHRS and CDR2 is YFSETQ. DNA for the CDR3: TGCGCCAGCAGCTTACTCGGGGGCCAGGGCTACGAGCAGTACTTC. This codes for CASSLLGGQGYEQYF.

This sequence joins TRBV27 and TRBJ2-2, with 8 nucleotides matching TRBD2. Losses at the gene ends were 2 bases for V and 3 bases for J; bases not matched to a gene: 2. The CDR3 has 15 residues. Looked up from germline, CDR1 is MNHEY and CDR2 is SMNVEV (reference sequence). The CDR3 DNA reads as TGTGCCAGCAGTTTAACTAGCGGATACACCGGGGAGCTGTTTTTT. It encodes CASSLTSGYTGELFF.

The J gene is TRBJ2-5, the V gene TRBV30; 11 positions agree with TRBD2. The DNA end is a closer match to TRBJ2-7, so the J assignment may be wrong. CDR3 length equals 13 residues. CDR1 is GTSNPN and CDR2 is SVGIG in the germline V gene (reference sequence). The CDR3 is CAWRGLADYEQYF. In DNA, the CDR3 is TGTGCCTGGAGGGGACTAGCGGATTACGAGCAGTACTTC.

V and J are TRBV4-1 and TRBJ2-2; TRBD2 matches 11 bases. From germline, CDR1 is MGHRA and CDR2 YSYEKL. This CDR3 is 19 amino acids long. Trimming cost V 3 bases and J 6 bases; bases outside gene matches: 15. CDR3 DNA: TGCGCCAGCAGCCATCCCGTGGAGGCTAGCGGGAGGCCCCCCGGGGAGCTGTTTTTT. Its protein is CASSHPVEASGRPPGELFF.

The CDR3 here is CASSGGQGYTF. CDR3 bases: TGTGCCAGCAGTGGGGGACAGGGCTACACCTTC. The chain has TRBV6-1 and TRBJ1-2; TRBD1 aligns across 7 bases. The CDR3 loop spans 11 amino acids. Germline-derived CDR1 and CDR2 are MNHNS and SASEGT. Trimming took 4 bases from V and 8 from J; bases not matched to a gene: 1.

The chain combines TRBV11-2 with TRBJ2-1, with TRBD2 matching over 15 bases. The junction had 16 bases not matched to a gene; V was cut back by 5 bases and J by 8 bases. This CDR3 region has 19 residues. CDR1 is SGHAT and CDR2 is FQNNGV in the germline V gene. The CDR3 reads CASSPKPRTSGRGWDEQFF. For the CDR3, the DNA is TGTGCCAGCAGCCCAAAGCCCAGGACTAGCGGGAGGGGTTGGGATGAGCAGTTCTTC.

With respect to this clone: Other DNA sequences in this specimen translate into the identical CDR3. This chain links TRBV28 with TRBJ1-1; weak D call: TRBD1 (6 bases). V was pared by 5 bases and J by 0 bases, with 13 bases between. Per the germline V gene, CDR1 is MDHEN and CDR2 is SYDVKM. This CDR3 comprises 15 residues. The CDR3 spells CASSQPGDLNTEAFF. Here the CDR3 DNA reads TGTGCCAGCAGTCAACCAGGGGATCTGAACACTGAAGCTTTCTTT.

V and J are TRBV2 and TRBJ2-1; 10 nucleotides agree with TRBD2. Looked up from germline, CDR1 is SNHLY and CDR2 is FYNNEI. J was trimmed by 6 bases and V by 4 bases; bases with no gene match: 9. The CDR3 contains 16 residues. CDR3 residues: CASSGLAGERGNEQFF. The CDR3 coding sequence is TGTGCCAGCAGTGGCCTAGCGGGAGAGAGGGGCAATGAGCAGTTCTTC.

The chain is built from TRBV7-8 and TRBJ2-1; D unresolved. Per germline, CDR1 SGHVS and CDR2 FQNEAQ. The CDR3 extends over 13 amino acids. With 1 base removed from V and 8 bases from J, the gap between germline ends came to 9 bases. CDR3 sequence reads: CASSLVGPHEQFF. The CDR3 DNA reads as TGTGCCAGCAGCTTAGTAGGCCCCCATGAGCAGTTCTTC.

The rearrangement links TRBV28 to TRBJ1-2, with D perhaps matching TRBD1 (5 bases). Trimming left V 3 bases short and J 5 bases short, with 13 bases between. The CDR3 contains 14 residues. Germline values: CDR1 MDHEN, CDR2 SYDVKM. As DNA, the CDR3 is TGTGCCAGCAGTTTCATTGGGCAGGGATATGGCTACACCTTC. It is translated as CASSFIGQGYGYTF.

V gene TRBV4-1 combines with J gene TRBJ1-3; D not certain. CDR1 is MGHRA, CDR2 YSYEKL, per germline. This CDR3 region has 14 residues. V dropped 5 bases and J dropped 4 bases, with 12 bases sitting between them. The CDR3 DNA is TGCGCCAGCAGCTCTCATTATAGGGGAAACACCATATATTTT. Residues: CASSSHYRGNTIYF.